This T cell receptor (beta chain) is drawn from a study of T cell responses to AZD1222 COVID-19 vaccine. Clones were sequenced by immunoSEQ multiplex PCR, and TCRdb holds only the in-frame ones, with some missing. Seen here are around 190,000 clones, almost 95% observed once, and the top ten hold over 1%. The sequences come from peripheral blood, collected on day 0 of AZD1222 vaccination. This TCR derives from an adult in good health.

This CDR3 is CASRHPGADYSPLHF. The DNA for the CDR3 is TGTGCCAGCAGGCACCCCGGGGCCGATTATTCACCCCTCCACTTT. The chain employs TRBV6-5 and TRBJ1-6, with TRBD1 as a possible D gene (5 bases). Germline V gene lookup returns CDR1 MNHEY and CDR2 SVGAGI. The CDR3 length is 15 residues. V lost 6 bases, J lost 8 bases, and 17 bases lay in between.